The T cell receptor beta chain described here comes from a study of CD8+CD57+ T cells in acquired aplastic anemia. Study at large: The sorted CD4+ and CD8+ cells yielded an average around 3.4 ug of DNA. Whole-study results and caveats: Patients and controls were found to share around 30 CD8+ CDR3 sequences.

On this clonotype: Its antigen is not identified.

Template material for TCR beta VDJ and CDR3 profiling consisted of genomic DNA. From the reads, TCRdb called clonotypes with MiXCR, one entry per CDR3 protein. The top ten hold 4% of the sample, which has about 400,000 distinct CDR3 sequences, around 68% seen once. Trimming removed 7 bases at V and 5 bases at J, with 18 bases between. The germline CDR1 and CDR2 sequences are SGHTS and YDEGEE. This CDR3 spans 14 amino acids. Sequencing was performed on sorted CD4+, CD8+, or CD8+CD57+ T cells (not recorded which) from PBMCs. The source of this sequence is a human donor in good health, serving as a control. This chain connects TRBV5-8 to TRBJ1-2; no firm D call. CDR3 nucleotides: TGTGCCAGCCGCCCGTACGTCCAAGGTTATGGCTACACCTTC. Translation gives CASRPYVQGYGYTF.